These 11 T cell receptor beta chains were sequenced from one sample in a study of blood T cell repertoires in COVID-19. Assay used: immunoSEQ multiplex PCR; TCRdb lists only in-frame clones, some missing. This sample has 150,000 to 200,000 clones, with about 70% found just once. The sequencing sample was made of peripheral blood. Source of these receptors: a woman in her forties or fifties with active or convalescent COVID-19.

This sequence joins TRBV19 and TRBJ2-4; maybe TRBD2 (6 bases). The CDR3 is 13 residues long. CDR1 is LNHDA and CDR2 is SQIVND in the germline V gene (reference sequence). Trimming left V 7 bases short and J 9 bases short, with 16 bases between. CDR3 loop: CASMGEEEGIQYF. CDR3 bases: TGTGCCAGTATGGGGGAAGAGGAGGGCATTCAGTACTTC.

The genes are TRBV5-5 and TRBJ2-7, with 8 nucleotides matching TRBD1. CDR3 length: 14 amino acids. Germline V lookup: CDR1 SGHKS, CDR2 YYEKEE (reference sequence). The V segment lost 3 bases and the J segment 0 bases; nucleotides outside the gene matches: 2. CDR3 amino acids: CASSWTGTSYEQYF. In nucleotides, the CDR3 is TGTGCCAGCAGCTGGACAGGGACCTCCTACGAGCAGTACTTC.

This clone occurred a few times. The J gene is TRBJ2-5, the V gene TRBV5-1, with 11 bases lining up with TRBD1. CDR3 length: 15 residues. Germline-derived CDR1 and CDR2 are SGHRS and YFSETQ. The V segment lost 7 bases and the J segment 5 bases; nucleotides outside the gene matches: 10. CDR3 in amino acids: CASASGQGADETQYF. The CDR3 region has the DNA TGCGCCAGCGCGTCCGGACAGGGGGCTGATGAGACCCAGTACTTC. Full variable domain (remainder filled in from reference TRBV5-1 and TRBJ2-5): KAGVTQTPRYLIKTRGQQVTLSCSPISGHRSVSWYQQTPGQGLQFLFEYFSETQRNKGNFPGRFSGRQFSNSRSEMNVSTLELGDSALYLCASASGQGADETQYFGPGTRLLVL.

The chain employs TRBV15 and TRBJ1-4; TRBD1 matches at 7 bases. The germline V gene has CDR1 LNHNV and CDR2 YYDKDF (reference sequence). V gave up 6 bases and J gave up 3 bases; unmatched junction bases: 13. CDR3 length: 17 amino acids. The CDR3 DNA reads as TGTGCCACCAGTCCAAACAGGGGAGGTTATGCTAATGAAAAACTGTTTTTT. Its protein product is CATSPNRGGYANEKLFF.

This clone appeared a single time. J is TRBJ1-1 and V is TRBV10-3; D gene ambiguous. The CDR3 is 16 residues long. Germline V gene data show CDR1 as ENHRY and CDR2 as SYGVKD. The ends were cut back, 2 bases at V and 2 bases at J, with 15 bases in the middle. The CDR3 DNA is TGTGCCATCAGTGAGCTGGGGAGGGTCCCAAACACTGAAGCTTTCTTT. Its protein product is CAISELGRVPNTEAFF.

This chain links TRBV6-5 with TRBJ1-2; perhaps TRBD1 as D (5 bases). There are 13 residues in the CDR3. Germline V gene lookup returns CDR1 MNHEY and CDR2 SVGAGI. Trimming took 0 bases from V and 7 from J, leaving 9 bases between them. The chain's CDR3 is CASSYSGTSGYTF. Here the CDR3 DNA reads TGTGCCAGCAGTTACTCCGGGACTTCTGGCTACACCTTC.

The V and J genes are TRBV2 and TRBJ1-1, with TRBD1 matching over 8 bases. V shed 4 bases, J shed 7 bases, and the junction held 8 bases outside the gene matches. Germline V lookup: CDR1 SNHLY, CDR2 FYNNEI. This CDR3 comprises 14 residues. CDR3 in amino acids: CASSAPTGEGEAFF. In nucleotides, the CDR3 is TGTGCCAGCAGTGCCCCGACAGGGGAAGGTGAAGCTTTCTTT.

The rearrangement joins TRBV10-3 to TRBJ2-3; 7 bases fit TRBD2. With V trimmed by 3 bases and J by 6 bases, 24 bases remained unmatched. Germline CDR1 is ENHRY and CDR2 is SYGVKD. The CDR3 is 20 amino acids. The CDR3: CAISDPPKPASGRILDTQYF. CDR3 DNA: TGTGCCATCAGTGACCCACCAAAACCCGCTAGCGGACGTATTTTGGATACGCAGTATTTT.

The chain uses TRBV6-1 and TRBJ1-1; TRBD1 matches at 7 bases. After removal of 1 base from V and 5 bases from J, the junction contained 1 base not matched to a gene. The CDR3 totals 13 residues. The V gene's germline CDR1 is MNHNS and CDR2 SASEGT. The DNA of the CDR3 is TGTGCCAGCAGTGAAGGACAGGGAACTGAAGCTTTCTTT. Translated, it gives CASSEGQGTEAFF.

V gene TRBV18 combines with J gene TRBJ2-5; 10 nucleotides match TRBD2. Trimming removed 2 bases from V and 2 bases from J; junction bases left unmatched: 5. Per the germline V gene, CDR1 is KGHSH and CDR2 is LQKENI. There are 16 residues in the CDR3. The CDR3 DNA reads TGTGCCAGCTCACCATTTAGCGGGGGGTATCAAGAGACCCAGTACTTC. Encoded protein: CASSPFSGGYQETQYF.

This clone appeared many times. The V and J genes are TRBV19 and TRBJ2-7; possible D gene TRBD1, 6 bases. Per germline, CDR1 LNHDA and CDR2 SQIVND (reference sequence). Trimming removed 1 base from V and 3 bases from J, with 13 bases in between. This CDR3 spans 15 amino acids. The CDR3 region is CASSIGPGTHYEQYF. The CDR3 DNA sequence: TGTGCCAGTAGTATAGGGCCCGGGACACACTACGAGCAGTACTTC.